These T cell receptor beta chains were read from a single sample in a study of OX40 agonist ivuxolimab in advanced cancers. Libraries were prepared by immunoSEQ multiplex PCR; TCRdb keeps only in-frame clonotypes and omits some of them. The data show tens of thousands of clones, roughly 88% seen once. The starting material was CD4+ or CD8+ T cells sorted from blood, obtained in a trial of the OX40 agonist ivuxolimab. These receptors were taken from an adult with an advanced solid tumor such as melanoma, head and neck, liver or kidney cancer. CDR3s include the opening cysteine and the closing phenylalanine or tryptophan. The D gene is left open where the match is weak. Not every row has a clone size; where given, it reads once, few, many or a size class.

v_call	d_call	j_call	clone_size	cdr3_nt	cdr3_aa
TRBV11-3	.	TRBJ2-1	.	TGTGCCAGCACCCCAGGGGGGGTTGGATCGAATGAGCAGTTCTTC	CASTPGGVGSNEQFF
TRBV19	.	TRBJ2-1	.	TGTGCCAGTCGGGTGGGCGGTAGAAGCTACAATGAGCAGTTCTTC	CASRVGGRSYNEQFF
TRBV7-6	.	TRBJ1-2	.	TGTGCCAGCAGCTTACTCGAGGTTTCCACAAACTATGGCTACACCTTC	CASSLLEVSTNYGYTF
TRBV11-2	.	TRBJ1-6	.	TGTGCCAGCAGCTTAATGGAGGTTTCACCCCTCCACTTT	CASSLMEVSPLHF
TRBV30	.	TRBJ1-2	once	TGTGCCTGGAGTAAATCCGGGAACTATGGCTACACCTTC	CAWSKSGNYGYTF
TRBV5-6	.	TRBJ1-2	once	TGTGCCAGCAGCTTGAAGGGGTATGGCTACACCTTC	CASSLKGYGYTF
TRBV27	.	TRBJ1-5	.	TGTGCCACCTCCACTAGCAATCAGCCCCAGCATTTT	CATSTSNQPQHF
TRBV7-2	.	TRBJ2-5	.	TGTGCCAGCACTAGGGGGGGGCTAGCGGAGATATACCAAGAGACCCAGTACTTC	CASTRGGLAEIYQETQYF
TRBV2	.	TRBJ2-3	.	TGTGCCAGCAGGCCGATACAGACTAGCACAGATACGCAGTATTTT	CASRPIQTSTDTQYF
TRBV11-2	TRBD1	TRBJ2-7	.	TGTGCCAGCAGCCCTGCGGGGACAGGTGGTTGGGAGCAGTACTTC	CASSPAGTGGWEQYF
TRBV30	TRBD1	TRBJ1-4	once	TGTGCCTGGAGTTCACAGGGACAGGGGGGCGAAAAACTGTTTTTT	CAWSSQGQGGEKLFF
TRBV16	TRBD1	TRBJ1-5	.	TGTGCCAGCAGCCAGGCCTACAGGGGTAATCAGCCCCAGCATTTT	CASSQAYRGNQPQHF
TRBV6-5	.	TRBJ1-1	few	TGTGCCAGCAGTCCAAGCCTGAGACTGAGCACTGAAGCTTTCTTT	CASSPSLRLSTEAFF
TRBV6-5	.	TRBJ2-3	.	TGTGCCAGCAGTGAAGAGGGTTATACGCAGTATTTT	CASSEEGYTQYF
TRBV11-2	.	TRBJ2-7	once	TGTGCCAGCAGCTTAGATCTGGGGAGTTCCTACGAGCAGTACTTC	CASSLDLGSSYEQYF
TRBV7-9	.	TRBJ2-2	.	TGTGCCAGCAGCCCCCCGACTAGTACCGCGAACACCGGGGAGCTGTTTTTT	CASSPPTSTANTGELFF
TRBV6-5	.	TRBJ1-1	.	TGTGCCAGCAGTTACTCGAGCTCCTTGAACACTGAAGCTTTCTTT	CASSYSSSLNTEAFF
TRBV9	.	TRBJ2-7	.	TGTGCCAGCAGCGTAGCTCAGGGGGGTTTAAACGAGCAGTACTTC	CASSVAQGGLNEQYF
TRBV5-4	.	TRBJ2-3	.	TGTGCCAGCAGCCAGGACGGGACGGATACGCAGTATTTT	CASSQDGTDTQYF
TRBV27	.	TRBJ1-1	once	TGTGCCAGCAGTGGAGGGAACACTGAAGCTTTCTTT	CASSGGNTEAFF
TRBV5-1	.	TRBJ2-6	.	TGCGCCAGCAGACTATCAGGGTCCTCTGGGGCCAACGTCCTGACTTTC	CASRLSGSSGANVLTF
TRBV19	TRBD2	TRBJ2-5	.	TGTGCCAGTAAAGTCCCGAGCCCCGCGACTAGCGGGGGGGACAAGTACCAAGAGACCCAGTACTTC	CASKVPSPATSGGDKYQETQYF
TRBV28	.	TRBJ1-4	.	TGTGCCAGCAGTCCCCAGGGCGCCGGGGATGAAAAACTGTTTTTT	CASSPQGAGDEKLFF
TRBV9	.	TRBJ2-1	.	TGTGCCAGCAGCCCCACGTTGGTTTTATTGTCCCTACAGTTCTTC	CASSPTLVLLSLQFF
TRBV7-6	.	TRBJ1-6	.	TGTGCCAGCAGCTTAGTTTCAGGAGGGGGTTCACCCCTCCACTTT	CASSLVSGGGSPLHF
TRBV30	.	TRBJ1-4	once	TGTGCCTGGAGTGTGCTGGGTGGTGAAAAACTGTTTTTT	CAWSVLGGEKLFF
TRBV29-1	TRBD2	TRBJ2-1	.	TGCAGCGTTGAAGGGGGGGGAGGGGCAGGAGGTTCCTACAATGAGCAGTTCTTC	CSVEGGGGAGGSYNEQFF
TRBV6-6	.	TRBJ2-7	.	TGTGCCAGCAGTTACGGGGGGGGTGGGACAGCCGAGCAGTACTTC	CASSYGGGGTAEQYF
TRBV29-1	TRBD2	TRBJ2-3	.	TGCAGCGGCCAGCGGGGAGTGGGCACAGATACGCAGTATTTT	CSGQRGVGTDTQYF
TRBV28	.	TRBJ1-1	.	TGTGCCAGCCGCCGTGATCTGGGAGGAGGGAGCACTGAAGCTTTCTTT	CASRRDLGGGSTEAFF
TRBV14	.	TRBJ1-2	.	TGTGCCAGCAGCCTGAGGACCACGGGGTATGGCTACACCTTC	CASSLRTTGYGYTF